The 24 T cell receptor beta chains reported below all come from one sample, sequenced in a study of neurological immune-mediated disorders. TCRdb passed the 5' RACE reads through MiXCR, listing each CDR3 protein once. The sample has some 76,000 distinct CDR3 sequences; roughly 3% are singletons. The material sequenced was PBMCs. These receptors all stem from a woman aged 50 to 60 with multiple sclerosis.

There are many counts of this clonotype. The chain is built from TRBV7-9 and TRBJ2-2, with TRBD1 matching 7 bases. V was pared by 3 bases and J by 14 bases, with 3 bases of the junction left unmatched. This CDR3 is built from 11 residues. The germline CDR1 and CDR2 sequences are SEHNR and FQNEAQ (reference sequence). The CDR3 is CASSLGTDLFF. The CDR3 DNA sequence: TGTGCCAGCAGCTTGGGGACAGACCTGTTTTTT.

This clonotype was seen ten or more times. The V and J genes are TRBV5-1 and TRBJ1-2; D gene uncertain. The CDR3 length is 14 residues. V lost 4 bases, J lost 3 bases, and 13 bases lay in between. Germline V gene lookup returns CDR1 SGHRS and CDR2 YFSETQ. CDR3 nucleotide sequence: TGCGCCAGCAGCACCGGCGCCTCTGACTATGGCTACACCTTC. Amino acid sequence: CASSTGASDYGYTF.

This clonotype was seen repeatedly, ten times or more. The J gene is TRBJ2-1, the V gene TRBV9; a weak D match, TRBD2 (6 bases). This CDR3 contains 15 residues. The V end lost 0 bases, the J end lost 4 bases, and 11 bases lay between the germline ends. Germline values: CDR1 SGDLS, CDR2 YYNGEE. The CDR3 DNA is TGTGCCAGCAGCGTAGCCAGCGGGCCTTACAATGAGCAGTTCTTC. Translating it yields CASSVASGPYNEQFF. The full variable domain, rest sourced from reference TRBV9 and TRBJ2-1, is DSGVTQTPKHLITATGQRVTLRCSPRSGDLSVYWYQQSLDQGLQFLIQYYNGEERAKGNILERFSAQQFPDLHSELNLSSLELGDSALYFCASSVASGPYNEQFFGPGTRLTVL.

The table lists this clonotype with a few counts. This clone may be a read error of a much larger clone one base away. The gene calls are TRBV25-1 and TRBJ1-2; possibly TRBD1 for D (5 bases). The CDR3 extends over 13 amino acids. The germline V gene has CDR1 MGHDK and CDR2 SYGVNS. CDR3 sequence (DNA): TGTGTCAGTACTCAGGGCGGGAGCTATGGCTACACCTTC. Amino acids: CVSTQGGSYGYTF.

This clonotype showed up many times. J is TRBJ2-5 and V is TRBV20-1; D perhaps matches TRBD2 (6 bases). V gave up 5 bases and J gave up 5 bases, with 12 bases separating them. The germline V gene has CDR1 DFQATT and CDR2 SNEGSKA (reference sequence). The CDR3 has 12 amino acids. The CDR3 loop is CSARGDRETQYF. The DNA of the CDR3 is TGCAGTGCTCGCGGGGATCGGGAGACCCAGTACTTC.

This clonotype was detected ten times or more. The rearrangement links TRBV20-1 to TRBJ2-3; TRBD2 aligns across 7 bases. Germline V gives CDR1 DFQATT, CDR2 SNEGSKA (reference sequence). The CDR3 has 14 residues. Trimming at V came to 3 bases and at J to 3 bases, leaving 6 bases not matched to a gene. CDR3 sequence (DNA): TGCAGTGCTAGTGATCGGGGGGATACAGATACGCAGTATTTT. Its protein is CSASDRGDTDTQYF.

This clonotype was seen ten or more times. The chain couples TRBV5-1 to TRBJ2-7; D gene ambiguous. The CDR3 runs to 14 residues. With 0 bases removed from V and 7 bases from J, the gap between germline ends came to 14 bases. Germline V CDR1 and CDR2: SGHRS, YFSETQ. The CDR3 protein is CASSLGAGEWEQYF. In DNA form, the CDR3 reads TGCGCCAGCAGCTTGGGGGCAGGCGAATGGGAGCAGTACTTC.

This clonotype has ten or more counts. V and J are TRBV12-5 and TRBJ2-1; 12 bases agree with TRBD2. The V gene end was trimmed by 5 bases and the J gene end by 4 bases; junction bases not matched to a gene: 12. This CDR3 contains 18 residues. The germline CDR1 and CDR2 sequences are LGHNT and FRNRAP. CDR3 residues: CASGPRLAGAEGYNEQFF. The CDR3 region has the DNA TGTGCTAGTGGTCCCCGACTAGCGGGAGCGGAGGGATACAATGAGCAGTTCTTC.

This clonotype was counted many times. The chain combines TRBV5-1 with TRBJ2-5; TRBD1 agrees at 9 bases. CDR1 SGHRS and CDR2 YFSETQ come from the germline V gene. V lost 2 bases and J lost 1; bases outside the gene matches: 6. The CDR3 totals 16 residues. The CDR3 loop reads CASSFTGTGLQETQYF. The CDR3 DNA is TGCGCCAGCAGCTTCACCGGGACAGGGCTCCAAGAGACCCAGTACTTC.

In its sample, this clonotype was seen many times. The CDR3 region is CASSFYVSSYEQYF. The CDR3 DNA is TGTGCCAGCAGCTTTTACGTTAGCTCCTACGAGCAGTACTTC. This chain connects TRBV5-6 to TRBJ2-7; D remains unclear. In germline, CDR1 is SGHDT, CDR2 YYEEEE. V was pared by 2 bases and J by 0 bases, with 9 bases between. CDR3 length equals 14 residues.

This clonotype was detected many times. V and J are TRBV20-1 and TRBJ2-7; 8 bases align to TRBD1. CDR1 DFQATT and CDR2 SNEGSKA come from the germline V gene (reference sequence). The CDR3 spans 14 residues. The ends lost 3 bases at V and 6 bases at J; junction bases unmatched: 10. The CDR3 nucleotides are TGCAGTGCTAGCCGAGGACAGGGAACCGCCGAGCAGTACTTC. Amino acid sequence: CSASRGQGTAEQYF.

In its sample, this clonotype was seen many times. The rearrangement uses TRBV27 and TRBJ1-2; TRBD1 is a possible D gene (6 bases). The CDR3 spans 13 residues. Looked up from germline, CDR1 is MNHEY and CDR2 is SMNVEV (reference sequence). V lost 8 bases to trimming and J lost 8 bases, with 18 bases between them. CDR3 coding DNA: TGTGCCAGCCGCGTCGGGGGGGCCGGGGGCTACACCTTC. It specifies CASRVGGAGGYTF.

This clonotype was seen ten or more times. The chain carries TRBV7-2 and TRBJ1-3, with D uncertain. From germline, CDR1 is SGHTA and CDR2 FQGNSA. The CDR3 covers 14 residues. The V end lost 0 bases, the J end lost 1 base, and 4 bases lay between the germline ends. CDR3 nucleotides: TGTGCCAGCAGCTTAGCGAAATCTGGAAACACCATATATTTT. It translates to CASSLAKSGNTIYF.

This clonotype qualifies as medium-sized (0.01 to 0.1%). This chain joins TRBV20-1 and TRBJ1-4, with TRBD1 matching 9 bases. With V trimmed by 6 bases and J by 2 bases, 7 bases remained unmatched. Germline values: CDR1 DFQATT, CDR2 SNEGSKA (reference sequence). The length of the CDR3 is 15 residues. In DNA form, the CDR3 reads TGCAGTGCCTCCGACAGGGGGGGTACTAATGAAAAACTGTTTTTT. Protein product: CSASDRGGTNEKLFF.

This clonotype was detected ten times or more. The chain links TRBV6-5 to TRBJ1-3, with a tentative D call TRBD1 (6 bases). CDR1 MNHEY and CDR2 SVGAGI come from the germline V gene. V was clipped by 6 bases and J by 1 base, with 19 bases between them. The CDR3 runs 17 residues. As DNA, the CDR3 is TGTGCCAGCAGCCACAGGGATCTGAGCCAGTCTGGAAACACCATATATTTT. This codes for CASSHRDLSQSGNTIYF.

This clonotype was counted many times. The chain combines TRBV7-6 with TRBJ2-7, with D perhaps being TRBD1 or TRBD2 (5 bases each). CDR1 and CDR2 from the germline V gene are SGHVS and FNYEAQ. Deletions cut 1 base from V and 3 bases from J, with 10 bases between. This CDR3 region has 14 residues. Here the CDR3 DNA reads TGTGCCAGCAGCTTAGGGGACGCGGGCTACGAGCAGTACTTC. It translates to CASSLGDAGYEQYF.

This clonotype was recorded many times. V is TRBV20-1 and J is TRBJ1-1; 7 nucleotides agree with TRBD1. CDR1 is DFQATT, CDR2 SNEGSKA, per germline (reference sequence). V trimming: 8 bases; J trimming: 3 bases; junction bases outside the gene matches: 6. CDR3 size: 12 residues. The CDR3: CSPRGQYTEAFF. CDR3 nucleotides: TGCAGTCCGAGGGGGCAATACACTGAAGCTTTCTTT.

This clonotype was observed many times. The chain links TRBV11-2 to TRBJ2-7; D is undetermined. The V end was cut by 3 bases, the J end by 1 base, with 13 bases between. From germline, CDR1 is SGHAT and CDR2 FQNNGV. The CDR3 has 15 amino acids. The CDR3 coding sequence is TGTGCCAGCAGCTTGTCCGCCGGCGCTTCCTACGAGCAGTACTTC. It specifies CASSLSAGASYEQYF.

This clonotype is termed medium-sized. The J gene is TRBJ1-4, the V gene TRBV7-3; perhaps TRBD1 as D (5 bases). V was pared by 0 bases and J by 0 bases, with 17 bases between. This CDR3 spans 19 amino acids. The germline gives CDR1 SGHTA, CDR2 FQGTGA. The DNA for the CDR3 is TGTGCCAGCAGCTTAACTGTGGGACCCCCGAAATCAACTAATGAAAAACTGTTTTTT. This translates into CASSLTVGPPKSTNEKLFF.

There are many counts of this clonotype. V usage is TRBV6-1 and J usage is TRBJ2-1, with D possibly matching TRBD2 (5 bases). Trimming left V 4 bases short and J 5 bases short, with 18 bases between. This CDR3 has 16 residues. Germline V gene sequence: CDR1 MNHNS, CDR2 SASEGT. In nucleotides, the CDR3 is TGTGCCAGCAGTGGGGATACACGGGGTTGGGACAATGAGCAGTTCTTC. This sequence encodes CASSGDTRGWDNEQFF.

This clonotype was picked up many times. The CDR3 protein is CASSRDRATDTQYF. In nucleotides, the CDR3 is TGTGCCAGCAGCCGGGACAGGGCCACAGATACGCAGTATTTT. The V gene is TRBV6-4, the J gene TRBJ2-3, with 9 bases matching TRBD1. Looked up from germline, CDR1 is MRHNA and CDR2 is SNTAGT. The CDR3 loop spans 14 amino acids. Trimming cost V 6 bases and J 2 bases; bases outside gene matches: 3.

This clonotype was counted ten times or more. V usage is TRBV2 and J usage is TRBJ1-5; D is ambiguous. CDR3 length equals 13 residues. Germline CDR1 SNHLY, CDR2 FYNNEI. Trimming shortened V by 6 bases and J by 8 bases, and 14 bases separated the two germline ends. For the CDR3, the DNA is TGTGCCAGCAGGACAACCACCGGGGAGCCCCAGCATTTT. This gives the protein CASRTTTGEPQHF.

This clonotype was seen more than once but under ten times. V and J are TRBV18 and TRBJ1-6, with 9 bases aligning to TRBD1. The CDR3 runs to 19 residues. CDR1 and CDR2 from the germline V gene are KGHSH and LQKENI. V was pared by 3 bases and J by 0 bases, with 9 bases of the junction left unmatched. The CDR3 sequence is CASSPLGQGKSSYNSPLHF. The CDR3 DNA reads TGTGCCAGCTCACCCCTGGGACAGGGTAAAAGCTCCTATAATTCACCCCTCCACTTT.

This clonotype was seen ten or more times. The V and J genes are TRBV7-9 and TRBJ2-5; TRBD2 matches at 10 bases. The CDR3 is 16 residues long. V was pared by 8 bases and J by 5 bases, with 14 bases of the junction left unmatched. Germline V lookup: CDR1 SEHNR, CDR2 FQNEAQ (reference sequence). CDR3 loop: CASLLLSGGAEETQYF. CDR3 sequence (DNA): TGTGCCAGCCTACTACTCAGCGGGGGGGCCGAGGAGACCCAGTACTTC.